Each of the 18 T cell receptor beta chains below was sequenced from the same sample in a study of T cell responses to AZD1222 COVID-19 vaccine. The repertoire was sequenced with immunoSEQ multiplex PCR; TCRdb's copy has only in-frame clones and lacks some. The sample includes about 120,000 clones, 85% to 95% of them seen just once. Sequenced material: peripheral blood, taken on day 0 of AZD1222 vaccination. These receptors originate from an adult in good health.

This clone appeared a single time. J is TRBJ1-5 and V is TRBV19; maybe TRBD1 (5 bases). Germline CDR1 reads LNHDA; CDR2 reads SQIVND (reference sequence). V was shortened by 5 bases and J by 0 bases, with 14 bases between the two germline ends. The CDR3 spans 16 residues. CDR3: CASSARVGVSNQPQHF. The CDR3 DNA is TGTGCCAGTAGTGCCAGGGTTGGAGTTAGCAATCAGCCCCAGCATTTT.

This chain links TRBV9 with TRBJ1-6; the D is unclear. CDR1 is SGDLS, CDR2 YYNGEE, per germline. With 0 bases removed from V and 7 bases from J, the gap between germline ends came to 11 bases. The CDR3 contains 15 residues. In nucleotides, the CDR3 is TGTGCCAGCAGCGTAGGCAAGGGCGGGAATTCACCCCTCCACTTT. It translates to CASSVGKGGNSPLHF.

The chain uses TRBV30 and TRBJ2-5; D ambiguous. The germline V and J ends were trimmed by 5 bases and 2 bases, with 12 bases remaining between them. The CDR3 runs to 13 residues. The germline gives CDR1 GTSNPN, CDR2 SVGIG (reference sequence). CDR3 protein: CAWGSELQETQYF. In DNA form, the CDR3 reads TGTGCCTGGGGGTCCGAACTACAAGAGACCCAGTACTTC.

The chain has TRBV5-6 and TRBJ2-3, with 7 bases fitting TRBD2. With 4 bases clipped from V and 3 bases from J, the junction kept 8 bases outside the gene matches. The CDR3 has 15 residues. Germline V gene data show CDR1 as SGHDT and CDR2 as YYEEEE. Written as DNA, the CDR3 is TGTGCCAGCAGCGGTTGGCGGGAGAGGACAGATACGCAGTATTTT. Protein sequence: CASSGWRERTDTQYF.

The sample holds one count of this clone. This chain's CDR3 is CASSPTQETGELFF. The DNA for the CDR3 is TGTGCCAGCAGCCCCACGCAGGAAACCGGGGAGCTGTTTTTT. The V and J genes are TRBV7-2 and TRBJ2-2, with D unclear. Trimming took 5 bases from V and 5 from J, leaving 12 bases between them. The germline CDR1 and CDR2 sequences are SGHTA and FQGNSA. CDR3 length: 14 residues.

This chain joins TRBV27 and TRBJ2-1; D tentatively reads TRBD1 or TRBD2 (5 bases each). This CDR3 has 15 amino acids. Germline assignment: CDR1 MNHEY and CDR2 SMNVEV (reference sequence). Trimming stripped 2 bases from V and 7 bases from J, with 15 bases between. CDR3 DNA sequence: TGTGCCAGCAGTTTACCTCCCGGGACCACTAATGAGCAGTTCTTC. Amino acid sequence: CASSLPPGTTNEQFF.

The V gene is TRBV5-1, the J gene TRBJ1-1; a possible D gene is TRBD1 (6 bases). CDR1 is SGHRS and CDR2 is YFSETQ in the germline V gene. Deletions cut 1 base from V and 3 bases from J, with 7 bases between. This CDR3 has 13 residues. In DNA, the CDR3 is TGCGCCAGCAGCTTGTCAGGGGACACTGAAGCTTTCTTT. This translates into CASSLSGDTEAFF. Looking up the rest from reference TRBV5-1 and TRBJ1-1 gives the full variable domain: KAGVTQTPRYLIKTRGQQVTLSCSPISGHRSVSWYQQTPGQGLQFLFEYFSETQRNKGNFPGRFSGRQFSNSRSEMNVSTLELGDSALYLCASSLSGDTEAFFGQGTRLTVV.

The rearrangement joins TRBV2 to TRBJ1-1, with TRBD1 as a possible D gene (6 bases). This CDR3 is built from 14 residues. Germline CDR1 reads SNHLY; CDR2 reads FYNNEI. The ends were cut back, 10 bases at V and 5 bases at J, with 20 bases in the middle. The CDR3 nucleotides are TGTGCCATCTCAAGGAGGGGGGCGAAGACTGAAGCTTTCTTT. Protein product: CAISRRGAKTEAFF. Based on the CDR3 plus reference TRBV2 and TRBJ1-1, the full variable domain is EPEVTQTPSHQVTQMGQEVILRCVPISNHLYFYWYRQILGQKVEFLVSFYNNEISEKSEIFDDQFSVERPDGSNFTLKIRSTKLEDSAMYFCAISRRGAKTEAFFGQGTRLTVV.

The V and J genes are TRBV6-1 and TRBJ1-6, with D maybe TRBD1 (5 bases). CDR1 is MNHNS, CDR2 SASEGT, per germline. V was cut by 3 bases and J by 7 bases, with 7 bases left in between. This CDR3 is 13 amino acids long. CDR3 sequence: CASSDRVNSPLHF. DNA of the CDR3: TGTGCCAGCAGTGACAGGGTCAATTCACCCCTCCACTTT.

CDR3 in DNA: TGTGCCAGTAGTACGGGACATTTAATGGAGACCCAGTACTTC. It is translated as CASSTGHLMETQYF. The genes are TRBV19 and TRBJ2-5; maybe TRBD1 (6 bases). V lost 4 bases and J lost 5, with 14 bases in between. The CDR3 has 14 amino acids. The germline gives CDR1 LNHDA, CDR2 SQIVND (reference sequence).

The J gene is TRBJ2-1, the V gene TRBV6-5, with 9 positions matching TRBD2. The CDR3 totals 15 residues. V was pared by 6 bases and J by 4 bases, with 7 bases of the junction left unmatched. In germline, CDR1 is MNHEY, CDR2 SVGAGI. The CDR3: CASSLSGGTYNEQFF. DNA of the CDR3: TGTGCCAGCAGCCTAAGCGGGGGGACGTACAATGAGCAGTTCTTC.

The chain employs TRBV6-5 and TRBJ1-2; possibly TRBD1 for D (5 bases). V lost 8 bases to trimming and J lost 6 bases, with 16 bases between them. Germline CDR1 MNHEY, CDR2 SVGAGI. The CDR3 sequence is 13 residues long. The CDR3 sequence: CASASRGVDGYTF. The CDR3 coding sequence is TGTGCCAGCGCCTCCCGGGGGGTTGATGGCTACACCTTC.

This clone was observed a single time. The rearrangement joins TRBV19 to TRBJ1-4, with a possible D match to TRBD1 (5 bases). From germline, CDR1 is LNHDA and CDR2 SQIVND (reference sequence). V was trimmed by 5 bases and J by 7 bases, leaving 11 bases between them. The CDR3 is made up of 13 amino acids. The CDR3 region has the DNA TGTGCCAGTAGTCCGGGGCCTGGTGAAAAACTGTTTTTT. Its translation: CASSPGPGEKLFF.

CDR3 sequence (DNA): TGTGCCAGCAGCTCCGGGCGCATGCCCGGAAACACCATATATTTT. Protein: CASSSGRMPGNTIYF. The V and J genes are TRBV13 and TRBJ1-3; D gene ambiguous. With 4 bases removed from V and 4 bases from J, the gap between germline ends came to 14 bases. CDR1 and CDR2 (germline): PRHDT, FYEKMQ (reference sequence). The CDR3 consists of 15 residues.

Here the CDR3 DNA reads TGTGCCACCAGTGGGATGGACACTGAAGCTTTCTTT. It specifies CATSGMDTEAFF. This chain joins TRBV24-1 and TRBJ1-1; D remains ambiguous. CDR1 and CDR2 from the germline V gene are KGHDR and SFDVKD. V was shortened by 5 bases and J by 3 bases, with 6 bases between the two germline ends. This CDR3 is built from 12 residues.

The CDR3 region is CASINKNTEAFF. The CDR3 DNA is TGTGCCAGCATCAATAAGAACACTGAAGCTTTCTTT. The chain combines TRBV5-6 with TRBJ1-1, with no clear D. The CDR3 spans 12 residues. The germline CDR1 and CDR2 sequences are SGHDT and YYEEEE. The V and J ends lost 6 bases and 1 base respectively, with 7 bases between them. Supplemented by reference TRBV5-6 and TRBJ1-1, the full variable domain reads DAGVTQSPTHLIKTRGQQVTLRCSPKSGHDTVSWYQQALGQGPQFIFQYYEEEERQRGNFPDRFSGHQFPNYSSELNVNALLLGDSALYLCASINKNTEAFFGQGTRLTVV.

The chain has TRBV4-2 and TRBJ2-5, with D possibly TRBD2 on 7 matching bases. Germline values: CDR1 LGHNA, CDR2 YNFKEQ. Trimming took off 4 bases at V and 3 bases at J, with 21 bases between the two ends. This CDR3 has 17 residues. The CDR3 nucleotides read TGTGCCAGCAGCCCGGGCGTAGAGGGGGGGCAGGAAGAGACCCAGTACTTC. This codes for CASSPGVEGGQEETQYF.

This chain links TRBV14 with TRBJ1-2; D uncertain. Trimming shortened V by 0 bases and J by 8 bases, and 10 bases separated the two germline ends. The CDR3 is 13 residues long. Germline V gene sequence: CDR1 SGHDN, CDR2 FVKESK. CDR3 coding DNA: TGTGCCAGCAGCCAAGATCAAACGTTCGGCTACACCTTC. Translated: CASSQDQTFGYTF.